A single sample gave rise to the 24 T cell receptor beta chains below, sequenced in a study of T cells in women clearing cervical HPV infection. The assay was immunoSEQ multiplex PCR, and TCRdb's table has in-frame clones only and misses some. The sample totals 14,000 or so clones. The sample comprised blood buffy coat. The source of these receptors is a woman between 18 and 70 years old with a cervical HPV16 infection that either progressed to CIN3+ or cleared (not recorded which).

This CDR3 reads CASSRRDRGLFNEQFF. The CDR3 bases that were read are TGTGCCAGCAGCCGAAGAGACAGGGGGCTTTTCAATGAG. The genes are TRBV14 and TRBJ2-1; 10 bases are a match to TRBD1. The read terminates 3 residues ahead of where the CDR3 ends, so the germline J gene completes it. Per the germline V gene, CDR1 is SGHDN and CDR2 is FVKESK. V was clipped by 4 bases and J by 6 bases; unmatched bases: 9. This CDR3 spans 16 amino acids.

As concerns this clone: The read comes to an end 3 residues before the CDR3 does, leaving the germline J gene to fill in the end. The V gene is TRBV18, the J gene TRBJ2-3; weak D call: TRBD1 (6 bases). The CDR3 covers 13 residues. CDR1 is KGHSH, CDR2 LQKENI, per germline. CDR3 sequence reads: CASSLDSNQPQYF. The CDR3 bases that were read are TGTGCCAGCTCATTGGACAGCAATCAGCCG.

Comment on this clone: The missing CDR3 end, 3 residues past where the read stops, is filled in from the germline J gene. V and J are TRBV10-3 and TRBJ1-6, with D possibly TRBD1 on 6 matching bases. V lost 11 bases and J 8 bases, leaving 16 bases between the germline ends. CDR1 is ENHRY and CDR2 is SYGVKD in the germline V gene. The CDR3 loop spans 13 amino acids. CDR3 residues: CAGNTGYDSPLHF. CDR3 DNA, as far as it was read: TGTGCCGGCAATACAGGGTATGATTCACCC.

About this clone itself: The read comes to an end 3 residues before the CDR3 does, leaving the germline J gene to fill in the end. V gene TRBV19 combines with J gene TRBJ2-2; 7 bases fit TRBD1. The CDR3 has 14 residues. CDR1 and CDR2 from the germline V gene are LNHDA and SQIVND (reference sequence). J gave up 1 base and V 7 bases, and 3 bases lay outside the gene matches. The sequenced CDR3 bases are TGTGCCAGTATGTGGACAGGGAACACCGGGGAG. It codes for CASMWTGNTGE. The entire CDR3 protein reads CASMWTGNTGELFF.

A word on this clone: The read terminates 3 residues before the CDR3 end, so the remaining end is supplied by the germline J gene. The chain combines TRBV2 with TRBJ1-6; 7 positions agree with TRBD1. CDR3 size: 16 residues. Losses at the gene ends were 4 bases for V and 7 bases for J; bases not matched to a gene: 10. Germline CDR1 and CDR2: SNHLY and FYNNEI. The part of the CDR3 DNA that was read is TGTGCCAGCAGTGGGCTCGGACAGGCGGTGAATTCACCC. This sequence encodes CASSGLGQAVNSP. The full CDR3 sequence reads CASSGLGQAVNSPLHF. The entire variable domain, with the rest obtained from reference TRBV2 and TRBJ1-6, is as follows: EPEVTQTPSHQVTQMGQEVILRCVPISNHLYFYWYRQILGQKVEFLVSFYNNEISEKSEIFDDQFSVERPDGSNFTLKIRSTKLEDSAMYFCASSGLGQAVNSPLHFGNGTRLTVT.

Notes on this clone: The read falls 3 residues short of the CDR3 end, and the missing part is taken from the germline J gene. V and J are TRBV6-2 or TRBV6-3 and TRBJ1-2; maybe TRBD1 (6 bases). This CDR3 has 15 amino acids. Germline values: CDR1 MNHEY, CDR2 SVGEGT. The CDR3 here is CASSYGVTGLDDYTF. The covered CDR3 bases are TGTGCCAGCAGTTATGGGGTAACAGGGCTTGATGAC.

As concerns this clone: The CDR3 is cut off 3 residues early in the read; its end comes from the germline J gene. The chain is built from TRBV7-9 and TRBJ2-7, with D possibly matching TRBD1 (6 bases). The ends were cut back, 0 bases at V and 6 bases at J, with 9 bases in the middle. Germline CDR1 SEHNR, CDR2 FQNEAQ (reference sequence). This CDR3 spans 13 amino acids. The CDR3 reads CASSLATGSEQYF. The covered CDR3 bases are TGTGCCAGCAGCTTAGCTACAGGGAGCGAG. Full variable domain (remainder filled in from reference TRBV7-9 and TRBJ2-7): DTGVSQNPRHKITKRGQNVTFRCDPISEHNRLYWYRQTLGQGPEFLTYFQNEAQLEKSRLLSDRFSAERPKGSFSTLEIQRTEQGDSAMYLCASSLATGSEQYFGPGTRLTVT.

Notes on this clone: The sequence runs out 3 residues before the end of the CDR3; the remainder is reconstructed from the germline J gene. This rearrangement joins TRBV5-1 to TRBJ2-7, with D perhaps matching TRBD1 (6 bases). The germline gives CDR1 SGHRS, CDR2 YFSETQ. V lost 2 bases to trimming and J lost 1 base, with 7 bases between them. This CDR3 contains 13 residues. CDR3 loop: CASSLQGSYEQYF. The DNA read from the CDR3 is TGCGCCAGCAGCTTACAGGGATCCTACGAG. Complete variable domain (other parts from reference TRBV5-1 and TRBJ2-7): KAGVTQTPRYLIKTRGQQVTLSCSPISGHRSVSWYQQTPGQGLQFLFEYFSETQRNKGNFPGRFSGRQFSNSRSEMNVSTLELGDSALYLCASSLQGSYEQYFGPGTRLTVT.

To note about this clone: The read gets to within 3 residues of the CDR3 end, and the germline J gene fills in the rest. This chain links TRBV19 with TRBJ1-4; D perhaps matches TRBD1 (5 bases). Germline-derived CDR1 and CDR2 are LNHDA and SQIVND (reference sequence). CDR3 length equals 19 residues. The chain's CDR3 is CASSIGAGQKSSYNSPLFF. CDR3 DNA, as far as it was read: TGTGCCAGTAGTATAGGAGCGGGGCAGAAGAGCTCCTATAATTCACCA.

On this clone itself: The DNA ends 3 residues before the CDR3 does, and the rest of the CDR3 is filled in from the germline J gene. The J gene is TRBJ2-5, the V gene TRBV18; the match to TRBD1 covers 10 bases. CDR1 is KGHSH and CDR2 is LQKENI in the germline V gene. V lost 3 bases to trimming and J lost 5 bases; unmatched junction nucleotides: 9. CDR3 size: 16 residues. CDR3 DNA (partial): TGTGCCAGCTCACCTACCAAAGACAGGGGGCTGGAGACC. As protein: CASSPTKDRGLET. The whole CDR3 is CASSPTKDRGLETQYF.

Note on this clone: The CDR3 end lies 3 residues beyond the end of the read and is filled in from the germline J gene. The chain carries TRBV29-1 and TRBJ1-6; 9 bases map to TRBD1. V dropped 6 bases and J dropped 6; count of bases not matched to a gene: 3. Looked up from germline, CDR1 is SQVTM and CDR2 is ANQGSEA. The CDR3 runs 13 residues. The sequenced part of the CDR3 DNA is TGCAGCGTGGGACAGGGTAGTAATTCACCC. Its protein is CSVGQGSNSP. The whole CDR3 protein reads CSVGQGSNSPLHF.

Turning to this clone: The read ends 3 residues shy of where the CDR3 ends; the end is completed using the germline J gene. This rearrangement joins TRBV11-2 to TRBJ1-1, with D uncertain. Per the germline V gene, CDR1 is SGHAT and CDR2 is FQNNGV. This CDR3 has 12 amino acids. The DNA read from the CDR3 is TGTGCCAGCAGCCGCGCGGGTGAGTCG. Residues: CASSRAGES. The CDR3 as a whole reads CASSRAGESAFF. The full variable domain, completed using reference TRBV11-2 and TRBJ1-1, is EAGVAQSPRYKIIEKRQSVAFWCNPISGHATLYWYQQILGQGPKLLIQFQNNGVVDDSQLPKDRFSAERLKGVDSTLKIQPAKLEDSAVYLCASSRAGESAFFGQGTRLTVV.

The DNA read from the CDR3 is TGTGCCAGCAGTTACACTCGGACAGCGGTTAACACCGGGGAG. This gives the protein CASSYTRTAVNTGE. The CDR3 as a whole reads CASSYTRTAVNTGELFF. The rearrangement links TRBV6-2 or TRBV6-3 to TRBJ2-2; tentatively, D is TRBD1 (6 bases). The sequence runs out 3 residues before the end of the CDR3; the remainder is reconstructed from the germline J gene. CDR1 is MNHEY and CDR2 is SVGEGT in the germline V gene. Trimming stripped 2 bases from V and 2 bases from J, with 15 bases between. CDR3 length: 17 amino acids.

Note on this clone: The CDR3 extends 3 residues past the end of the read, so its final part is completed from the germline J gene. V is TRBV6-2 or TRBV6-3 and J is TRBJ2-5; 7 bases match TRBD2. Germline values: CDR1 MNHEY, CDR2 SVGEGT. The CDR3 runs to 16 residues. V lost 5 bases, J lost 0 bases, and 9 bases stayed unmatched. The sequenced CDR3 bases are TGTGCCAGCAGTCCCTCGGGGAGCGGGAACCAAGAGACC. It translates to CASSPSGSGNQET. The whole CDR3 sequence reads CASSPSGSGNQETQYF.

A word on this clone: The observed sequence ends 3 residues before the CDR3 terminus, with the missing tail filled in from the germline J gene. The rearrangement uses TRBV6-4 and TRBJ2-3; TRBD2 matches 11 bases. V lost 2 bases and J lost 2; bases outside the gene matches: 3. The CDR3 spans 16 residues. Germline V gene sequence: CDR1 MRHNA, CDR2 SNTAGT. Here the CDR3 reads CASSDLAGGDTDTQYF. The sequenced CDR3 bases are TGTGCCAGCAGTGACCTAGCGGGGGGTGACACAGATACG.

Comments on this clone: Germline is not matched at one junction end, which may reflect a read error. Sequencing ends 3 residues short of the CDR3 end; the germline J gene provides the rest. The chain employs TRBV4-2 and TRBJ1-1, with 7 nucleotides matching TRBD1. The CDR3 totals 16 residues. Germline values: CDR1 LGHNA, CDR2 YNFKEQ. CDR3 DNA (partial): TGCGCCAGCAGCTCACAAGGGCACAGGGGAAACACTGAA. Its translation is CASSSQGHRGNTE. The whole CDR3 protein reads CASSSQGHRGNTEAFF.

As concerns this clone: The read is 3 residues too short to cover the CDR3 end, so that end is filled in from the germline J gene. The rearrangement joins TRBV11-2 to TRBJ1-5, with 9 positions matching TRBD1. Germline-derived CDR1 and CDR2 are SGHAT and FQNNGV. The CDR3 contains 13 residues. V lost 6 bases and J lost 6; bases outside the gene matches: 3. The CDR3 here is CASRGQGSQPQHF. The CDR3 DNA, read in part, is TGTGCCAGCAGGGGACAGGGTAGTCAGCCC.

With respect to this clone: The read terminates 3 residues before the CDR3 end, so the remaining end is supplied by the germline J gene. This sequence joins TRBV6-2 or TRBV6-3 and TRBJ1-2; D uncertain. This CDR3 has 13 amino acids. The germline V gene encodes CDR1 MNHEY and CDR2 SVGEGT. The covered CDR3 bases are TGTGCCAGCAGCCAACCTCCTAGCGTCGAC. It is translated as CASSQPPSVD. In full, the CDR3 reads CASSQPPSVDYTF.

The covered CDR3 bases are TGCAGTGCTAGAGATTCAAGGGGGGGTAGCACTGAA. It specifies CSARDSRGGSTE. The full-length CDR3 reads as CSARDSRGGSTEAFF. V is TRBV20-1 and J is TRBJ1-1; maybe TRBD1 (6 bases). The read terminates 3 residues ahead of where the CDR3 ends, so the germline J gene completes it. Per the germline V gene, CDR1 is DFQATT and CDR2 is SNEGSKA (reference sequence). The CDR3 is made up of 15 amino acids. V was clipped by 0 bases and J by 4 bases, with 15 bases between them.

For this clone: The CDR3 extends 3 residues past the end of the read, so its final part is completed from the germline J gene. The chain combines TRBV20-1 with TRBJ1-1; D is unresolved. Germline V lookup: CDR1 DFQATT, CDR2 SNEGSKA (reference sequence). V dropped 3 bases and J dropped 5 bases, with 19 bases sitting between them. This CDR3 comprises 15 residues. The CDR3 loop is CSARAGDLDWTEAFF. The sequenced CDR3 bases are TGCAGTGCTAGGGCGGGAGATTTGGATTGGACTGAA.

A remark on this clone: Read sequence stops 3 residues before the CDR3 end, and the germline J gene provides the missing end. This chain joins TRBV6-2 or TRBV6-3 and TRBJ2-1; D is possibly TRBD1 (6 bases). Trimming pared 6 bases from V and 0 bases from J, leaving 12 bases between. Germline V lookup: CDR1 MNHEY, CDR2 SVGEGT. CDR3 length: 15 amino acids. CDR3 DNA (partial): TGTGCCAGCAGCCAGGGGCTCAGCTCCTACAATGAG. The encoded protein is CASSQGLSSYNE. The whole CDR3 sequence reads CASSQGLSSYNEQFF.

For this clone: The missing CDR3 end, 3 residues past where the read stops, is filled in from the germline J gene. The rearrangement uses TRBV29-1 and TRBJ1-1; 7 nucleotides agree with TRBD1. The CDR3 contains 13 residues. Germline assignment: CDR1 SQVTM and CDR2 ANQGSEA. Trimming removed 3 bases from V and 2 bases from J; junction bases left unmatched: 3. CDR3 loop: CSVDWDSNTEAFF. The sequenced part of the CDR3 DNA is TGCAGCGTTGATTGGGACAGTAACACTGAA.

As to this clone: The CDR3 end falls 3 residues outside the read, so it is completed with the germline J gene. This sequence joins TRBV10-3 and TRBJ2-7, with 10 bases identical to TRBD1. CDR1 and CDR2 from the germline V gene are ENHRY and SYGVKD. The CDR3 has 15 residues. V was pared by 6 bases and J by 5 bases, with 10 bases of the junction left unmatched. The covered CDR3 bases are TGTGCCATCAGCTTGACGCCCGGGACAGGGGACGAG. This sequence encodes CAISLTPGTGDE. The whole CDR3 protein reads CAISLTPGTGDEQYF.

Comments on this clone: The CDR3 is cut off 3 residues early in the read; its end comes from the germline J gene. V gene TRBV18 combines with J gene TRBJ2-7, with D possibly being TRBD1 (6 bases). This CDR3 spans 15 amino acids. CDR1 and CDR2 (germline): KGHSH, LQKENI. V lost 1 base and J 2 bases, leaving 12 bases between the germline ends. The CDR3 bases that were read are TGTGCCAGCTCACCACGGGAACAGGGCACCTACGAG. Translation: CASSPREQGTYE. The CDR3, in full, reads CASSPREQGTYEQYF. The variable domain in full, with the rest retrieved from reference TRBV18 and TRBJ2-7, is NAGVMQNPRHLVRRRGQEARLRCSPMKGHSHVYWYRQLPEEGLKFMVYLQKENIIDESGMPKERFSAEFPKEGPSILRIQQVVRGDSAAYFCASSPREQGTYEQYFGPGTRLTVT.